This is a list of T cell receptor beta chains from one sample in a study of shared clonotypes between healthy human individuals. Using immunoSEQ multiplex PCR, the repertoire was profiled, and TCRdb retains in-frame clones only, with some absent. The top ten hold over 1% of the sample, which has approximately 1,500,000 clones, roughly 97% seen once. Sequencing input: naive CD4+ T cells sorted from blood. These receptors were taken from a man aged 25-45 years in good health. Each CDR3 is given with its conserved first and last residue. A D gene is named only where the DNA matches it firmly. Clone sizes are given selectively: once, few, many, or a class where the clone is expanded.

v_gene,abundance,j_gene,d_gene,CDR3aa,CDR3nt
TRBV9,.,TRBJ2-7,TRBD1,CASSVTRTGGRGEQYF,TGTGCCAGCAGCGTTACTAGGACAGGGGGCAGGGGCGAGCAGTACTTC
TRBV11-2,.,TRBJ2-2,TRBD2,CASSSLSGSPGELFF,TGTGCCAGCAGCTCACTTAGCGGGAGCCCCGGGGAGCTGTTTTTT
TRBV5-1,.,TRBJ2-4,TRBD1,CASSLTGGKNIQYF,TGCGCCAGCAGCTTGACAGGGGGGAAAAACATTCAGTACTTC
TRBV7-8,.,TRBJ2-3,.,CASSLPRRTTSTDTQYF,TGTGCCAGCAGCTTACCACGCAGGACTACTAGCACAGATACGCAGTATTTT
TRBV2,.,TRBJ2-5,.,CASSEATYQETQYF,TGTGCCAGCAGTGAAGCTACGTACCAAGAGACCCAGTACTTC
TRBV5-6,.,TRBJ2-1,.,CASSLVSGGLDEQFF,TGTGCCAGCAGCTTGGTCTCAGGGGGGCTAGATGAGCAGTTCTTC
TRBV7-4,.,TRBJ2-7,TRBD2,CASSFYGLEGEQYF,TGTGCCAGCAGCTTTTACGGACTAGAGGGCGAGCAGTACTTC
TRBV27,.,TRBJ2-7,.,CASSLFGVGDGTYEQYF,TGTGCCAGCAGTTTATTCGGAGTGGGGGACGGTACCTACGAGCAGTACTTC
TRBV10-3,.,TRBJ1-5,TRBD1,CAITGQGNQPQHF,TGTGCCATCACGGGACAGGGGAATCAGCCCCAGCATTTT
TRBV7-2,.,TRBJ2-2,.,CASSLRFTLNTGELFF,TGTGCCAGCAGCTTACGCTTTACTTTGAACACCGGGGAGCTGTTTTTT
TRBV5-1,.,TRBJ2-2,.,CASAARVGQTGELFF,TGCGCCAGCGCGGCGAGGGTCGGCCAGACCGGGGAGCTGTTTTTT
TRBV6-6,.,TRBJ2-1,.,CASSYRAGALYNEQFF,TGTGCCAGCAGTTACCGAGCAGGGGCGCTTTACAATGAGCAGTTCTTC
TRBV10-3,once,TRBJ1-1,.,CAIRPIRNTEAFF,TGTGCCATCAGACCGATCCGGAACACTGAAGCTTTCTTT
TRBV4-1,.,TRBJ2-7,.,CASSQPPRSYEQYF,TGCGCCAGCAGCCAGCCCCCAAGGTCCTACGAGCAGTACTTC
TRBV7-3,.,TRBJ2-3,.,CASSPEPSSTDTQYF,TGTGCCAGCAGCCCCGAGCCTTCTAGCACAGATACGCAGTATTTT
TRBV2,once,TRBJ2-1,TRBD2,CASTLLGGSYNEQFF,TGTGCCAGCACCCTTTTGGGGGGGTCCTACAATGAGCAGTTCTTC
TRBV7-9,.,TRBJ2-3,.,CASSPSGTDTQYF,TGTGCCAGCAGCCCTTCGGGCACAGATACGCAGTATTTT
TRBV19,.,TRBJ1-4,.,CASSRRGWGRSTNEKLFF,TGTGCCAGTAGTAGAAGGGGTTGGGGCCGATCAACTAATGAAAAACTGTTTTTT
TRBV2,.,TRBJ2-7,TRBD1,CASRPGQGSYEQYF,TGTGCCAGTAGACCGGGACAGGGATCCTACGAGCAGTACTTC
TRBV7-2,once,TRBJ1-5,.,CASSFRNQPQHF,TGTGCCAGCAGCTTTCGTAATCAGCCCCAGCATTTT
TRBV5-4,.,TRBJ2-3,TRBD2,CASSLPPGLAGRTDTQYF,TGTGCCAGCAGCCTTCCCCCGGGACTAGCGGGACGAACAGATACGCAGTATTTT
TRBV28,.,TRBJ1-2,.,CASSLYTPGTPYGYTF,TGTGCCAGCAGTTTATACACTCCCGGGACCCCATATGGCTACACCTTC
TRBV5-5,.,TRBJ2-7,TRBD2,CASSLLAGAGSYEQYF,TGTGCCAGCAGCTTACTAGCGGGAGCGGGTTCCTACGAGCAGTACTTC
TRBV18,once,TRBJ2-5,.,CASSQDSQETQYF,TGTGCCAGCTCCCAGGACAGTCAAGAGACCCAGTACTTC
TRBV7-9,.,TRBJ2-7,.,CASSFSYEQYF,TGTGCCAGCAGCTTTTCTTACGAGCAGTACTTC
TRBV2,.,TRBJ2-7,TRBD2,CASSRDYSSYEQYF,TGTGCCAGCAGCAGGGACTATAGCTCCTACGAGCAGTACTTC
TRBV6-6,.,TRBJ1-1,.,CASSYSRGTEAFF,TGTGCCAGCAGTTACTCGAGGGGTACTGAAGCTTTCTTT
TRBV28,.,TRBJ2-6,TRBD2,CASSLWTSGGANVLTF,TGTGCCAGCAGTTTATGGACTAGCGGTGGGGCCAACGTCCTGACTTTC
TRBV7-2,.,TRBJ2-7,.,CASSLAHKGEQYF,TGTGCCAGCAGCTTAGCGCATAAAGGCGAGCAGTACTTC
TRBV11-3,once,TRBJ2-7,.,CASSLDNGAREQYF,TGTGCCAGCAGCTTAGATAACGGGGCGCGAGAGCAGTACTTC
TRBV29-1,.,TRBJ2-1,TRBD2,CSVRSLAGVLSNEQFF,TGCAGCGTCCGAAGTTTAGCGGGAGTTTTAAGCAATGAGCAGTTCTTC
TRBV5-6,.,TRBJ1-1,.,CASSPRPSYSEAFF,TGTGCCAGCAGCCCGAGGCCCAGTTATTCGGAAGCTTTCTTT
TRBV6-1,.,TRBJ1-2,.,CASSDSGRGGYTF,TGTGCCAGCAGTGATTCGGGGAGAGGAGGCTACACCTTC